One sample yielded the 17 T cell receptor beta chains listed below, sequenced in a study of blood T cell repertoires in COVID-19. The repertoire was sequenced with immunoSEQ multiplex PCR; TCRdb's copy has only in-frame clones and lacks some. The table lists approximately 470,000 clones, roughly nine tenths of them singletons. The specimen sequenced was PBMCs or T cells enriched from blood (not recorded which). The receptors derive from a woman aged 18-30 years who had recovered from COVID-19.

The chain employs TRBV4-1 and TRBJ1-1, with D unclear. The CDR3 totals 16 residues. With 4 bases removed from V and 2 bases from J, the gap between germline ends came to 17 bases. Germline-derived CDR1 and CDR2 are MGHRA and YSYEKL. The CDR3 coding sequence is TGCGCCAGCAGCCCTTTCGGGAGACGGGCAAACACTGAAGCTTTCTTT. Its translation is CASSPFGRRANTEAFF.

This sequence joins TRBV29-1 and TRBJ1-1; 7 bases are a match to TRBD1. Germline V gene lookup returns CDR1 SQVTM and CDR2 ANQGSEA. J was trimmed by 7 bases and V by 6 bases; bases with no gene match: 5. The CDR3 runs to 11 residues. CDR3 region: CSVETGREAFF. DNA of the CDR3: TGCAGCGTCGAGACAGGGCGTGAAGCTTTCTTT. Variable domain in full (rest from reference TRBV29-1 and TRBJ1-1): SAVISQKPSRDICQRGTSLTIQCQVDSQVTMMFWYRQQPGQSLTLIATANQGSEATYESGFVIDKFPISRPNLTFSTLTVSNMSPEDSSIYLCSVETGREAFFGQGTRLTVV.

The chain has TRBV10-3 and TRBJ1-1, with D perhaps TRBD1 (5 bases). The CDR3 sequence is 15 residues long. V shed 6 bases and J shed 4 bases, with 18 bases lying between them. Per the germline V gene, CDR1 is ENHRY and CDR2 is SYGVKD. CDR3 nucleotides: TGTGCCATCAGCGGGGGAGAGAGGGGATCCACTGAAGCTTTCTTT. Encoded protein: CAISGGERGSTEAFF.

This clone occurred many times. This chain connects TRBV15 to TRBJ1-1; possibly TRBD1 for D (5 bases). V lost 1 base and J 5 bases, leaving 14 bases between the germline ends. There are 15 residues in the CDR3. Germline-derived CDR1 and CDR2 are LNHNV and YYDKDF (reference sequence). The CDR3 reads CATSRGGGARTEAFF. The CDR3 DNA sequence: TGTGCCACCAGCAGAGGGGGAGGGGCGCGAACTGAAGCTTTCTTT.

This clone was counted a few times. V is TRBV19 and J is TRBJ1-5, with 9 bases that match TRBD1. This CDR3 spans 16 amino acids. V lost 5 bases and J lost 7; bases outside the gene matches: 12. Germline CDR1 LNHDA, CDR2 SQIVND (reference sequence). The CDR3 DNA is TGTGCCAGTAGTCCTAGGGGGACAGGGCAGCGGCAGCCCCAGCATTTT. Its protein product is CASSPRGTGQRQPQHF.

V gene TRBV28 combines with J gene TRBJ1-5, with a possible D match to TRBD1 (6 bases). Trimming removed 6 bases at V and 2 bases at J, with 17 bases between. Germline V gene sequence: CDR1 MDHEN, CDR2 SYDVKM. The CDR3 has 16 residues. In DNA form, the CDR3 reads TGTGCCAGCAGGTCCCAGGGGATCCGAGGCAATCAGCCCCAGCATTTT. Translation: CASRSQGIRGNQPQHF. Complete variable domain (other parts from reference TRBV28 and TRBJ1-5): DVKVTQSSRYLVKRTGEKVFLECVQDMDHENMFWYRQDPGLGLRLIYFSYDVKMKEKGDIPEGYSVSREKKERFSLILESASTNQTSMYLCASRSQGIRGNQPQHFGDGTRLSIL.

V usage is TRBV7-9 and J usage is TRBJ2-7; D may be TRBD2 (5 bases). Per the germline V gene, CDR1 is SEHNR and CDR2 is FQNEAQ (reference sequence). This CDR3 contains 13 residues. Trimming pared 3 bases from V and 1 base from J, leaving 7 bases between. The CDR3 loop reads CASSFGGSYEQYF. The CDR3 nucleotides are TGTGCCAGCAGCTTCGGCGGGTCCTACGAGCAGTACTTC.

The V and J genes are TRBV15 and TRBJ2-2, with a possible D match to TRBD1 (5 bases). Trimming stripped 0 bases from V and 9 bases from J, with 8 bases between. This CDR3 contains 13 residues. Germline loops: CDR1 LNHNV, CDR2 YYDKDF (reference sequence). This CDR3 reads CATSRDGAWELFF. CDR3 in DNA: TGTGCCACCAGCAGAGATGGGGCCTGGGAGCTGTTTTTT.

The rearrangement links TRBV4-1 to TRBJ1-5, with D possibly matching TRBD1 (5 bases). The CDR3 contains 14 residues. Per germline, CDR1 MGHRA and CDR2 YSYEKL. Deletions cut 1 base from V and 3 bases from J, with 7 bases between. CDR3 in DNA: TGCGCCAGCAGCCAAGGACAGTACAATCAGCCCCAGCATTTT. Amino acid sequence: CASSQGQYNQPQHF.

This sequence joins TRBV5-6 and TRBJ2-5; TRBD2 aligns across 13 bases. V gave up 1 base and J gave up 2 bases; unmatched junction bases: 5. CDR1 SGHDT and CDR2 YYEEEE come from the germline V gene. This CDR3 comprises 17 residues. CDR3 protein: CASSLPLAGGTQETQYF. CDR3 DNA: TGTGCCAGCAGCTTGCCACTAGCGGGGGGGACACAAGAGACCCAGTACTTC.

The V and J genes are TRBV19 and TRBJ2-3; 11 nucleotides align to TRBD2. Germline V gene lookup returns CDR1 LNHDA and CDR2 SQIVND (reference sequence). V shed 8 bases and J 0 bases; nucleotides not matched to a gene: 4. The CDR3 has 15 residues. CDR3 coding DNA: TGTGCCAGTTCTAGCGGGGGGTCTAGCACAGATACGCAGTATTTT. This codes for CASSSGGSSTDTQYF.

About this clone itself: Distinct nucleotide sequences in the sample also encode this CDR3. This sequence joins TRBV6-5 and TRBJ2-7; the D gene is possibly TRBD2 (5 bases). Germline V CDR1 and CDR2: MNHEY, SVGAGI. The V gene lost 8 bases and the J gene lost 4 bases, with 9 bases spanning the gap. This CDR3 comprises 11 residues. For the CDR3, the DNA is TGTGCCAGCCGAAGCGGTTACGAGCAGTACTTC. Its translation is CASRSGYEQYF.

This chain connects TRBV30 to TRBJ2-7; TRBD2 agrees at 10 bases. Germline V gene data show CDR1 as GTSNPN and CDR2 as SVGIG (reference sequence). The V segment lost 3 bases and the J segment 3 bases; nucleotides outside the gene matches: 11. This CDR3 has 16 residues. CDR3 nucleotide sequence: TGTGCCTGGAGGATCGGGGCTAGCGGGGGTTACTACGAGCAGTACTTC. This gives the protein CAWRIGASGGYYEQYF. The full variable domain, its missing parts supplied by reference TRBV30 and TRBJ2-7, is SQTIHQWPATLVQPVGSPLSLECTVEGTSNPNLYWYRQAAGRGLQLLFYSVGIGQISSEVPQNLSASRPQDRQFILSSKKLLLSDSGFYLCAWRIGASGGYYEQYFGPGTRLTVT.

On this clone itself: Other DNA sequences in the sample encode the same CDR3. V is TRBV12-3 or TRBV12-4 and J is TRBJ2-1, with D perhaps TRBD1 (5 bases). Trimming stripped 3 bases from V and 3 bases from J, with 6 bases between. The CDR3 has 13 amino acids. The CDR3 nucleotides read TGTGCCAGCAGTTTTAGGGGCTACAATGAGCAGTTCTTC. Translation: CASSFRGYNEQFF.

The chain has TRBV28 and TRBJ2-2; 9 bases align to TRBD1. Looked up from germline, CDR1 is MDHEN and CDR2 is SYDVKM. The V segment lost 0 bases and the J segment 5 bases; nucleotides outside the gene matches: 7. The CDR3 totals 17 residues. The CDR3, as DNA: TGTGCCAGCAGTTTATGGTATTTGGGGACAGGGACCGGGGAGCTGTTTTTT. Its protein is CASSLWYLGTGTGELFF.

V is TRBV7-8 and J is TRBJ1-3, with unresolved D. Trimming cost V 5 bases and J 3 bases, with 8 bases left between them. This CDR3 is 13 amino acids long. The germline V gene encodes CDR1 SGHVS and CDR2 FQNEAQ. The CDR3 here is CASSVSSGNTIYF. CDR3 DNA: TGTGCCAGCAGCGTTAGTAGTGGAAACACCATATATTTT.

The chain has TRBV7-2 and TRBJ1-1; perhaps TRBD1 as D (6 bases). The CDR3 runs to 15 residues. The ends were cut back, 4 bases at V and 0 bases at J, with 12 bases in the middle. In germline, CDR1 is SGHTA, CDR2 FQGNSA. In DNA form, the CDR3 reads TGTGCCAGCAGCTGGCGCGGGGGGCTGAACACTGAAGCTTTCTTT. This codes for CASSWRGGLNTEAFF.